This is a list of T cell receptor beta chains from one sample in a study of blood T cells in healthy people across ages. Each CDR3 protein gets one entry after TCRdb re-called the 5' RACE reads with MiXCR. This sample yields almost 300,000 distinct CDR3 sequences, of which 25% to 30% are seen a single time; around 29% belongs to the top ten. Sequenced material: blood. The source of these receptors is a woman in her 70s in good health. Each CDR3 is given with its conserved first and last residue. Fields, in order: J gene, clone size, D gene, V gene, CDR3 DNA, CDR3 protein. A D gene is named only where the DNA matches it firmly. A row's size may be missing; if present it is once, few, many or a size class.

TRBJ1-3	many	.	TRBV7-8	TGTGCCAGCAGCGACGGGACCCTCTCTGGAAACACCATATATTTT	CASSDGTLSGNTIYF
TRBJ2-1	.	.	TRBV7-6	TGTGCCAGCAGCTTAGACCCCCCTAGCTCCTACAATGAGCAGTTCTTC	CASSLDPPSSYNEQFF
TRBJ1-4	few	.	TRBV28	TGTGCCAGCAGCCCCGGGGGGGCAACTAATGAAAAACTGTTTTTT	CASSPGGATNEKLFF
TRBJ2-1	few	.	TRBV27	TGTGCCAGCGGAGTGGCTACTAGCATGTACCACTACAATGAGCAGTTCTTC	CASGVATSMYHYNEQFF
TRBJ2-1	few	TRBD2	TRBV5-1	TGCGCCAGCAGCTTGGTGGGTCTAGCGGGATCCAATGAGCAGTTCTTC	CASSLVGLAGSNEQFF
TRBJ2-1	few	TRBD1	TRBV6-2/TRBV6-3	TGTGCCAGCAGTTACCTACAGGGGATCAACAATGAGCAGTTCTTC	CASSYLQGINNEQFF
TRBJ2-5	.	TRBD2	TRBV11-2	TGTGCCAGCAGCCTACTGGGGAGCGGGGGCCTACAAGAGACCCAGTACTTC	CASSLLGSGGLQETQYF
TRBJ1-4	.	TRBD1	TRBV28	TGTGCCAGCAGTTTCTCCCCAGGGGGCTATGAAAAACTGTTTTTT	CASSFSPGGYEKLFF
TRBJ1-1	.	TRBD1	TRBV7-9	TGTGCCAGCAGCCTAAGGGGGCTTATGAACACTGAAGCTTTCTTT	CASSLRGLMNTEAFF
TRBJ1-5	.	TRBD1	TRBV28	TGTGCCAGTAAACAGGGGGCTAAGCCCCAGCATTTT	CASKQGAKPQHF